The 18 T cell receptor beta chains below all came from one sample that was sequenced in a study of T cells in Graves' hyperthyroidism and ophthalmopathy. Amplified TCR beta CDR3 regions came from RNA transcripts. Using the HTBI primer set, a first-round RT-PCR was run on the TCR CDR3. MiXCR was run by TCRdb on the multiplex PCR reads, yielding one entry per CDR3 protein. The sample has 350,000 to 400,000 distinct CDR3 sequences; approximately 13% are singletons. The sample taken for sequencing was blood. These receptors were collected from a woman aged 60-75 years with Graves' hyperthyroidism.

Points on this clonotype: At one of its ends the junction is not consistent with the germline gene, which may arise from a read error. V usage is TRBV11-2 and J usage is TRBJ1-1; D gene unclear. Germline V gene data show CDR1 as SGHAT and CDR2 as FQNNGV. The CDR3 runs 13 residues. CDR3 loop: CASTLGPGRRAFF. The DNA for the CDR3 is TGTGCCAGCACCTTAGGGCCAGGTCGGCGTGCTTTCTTT.

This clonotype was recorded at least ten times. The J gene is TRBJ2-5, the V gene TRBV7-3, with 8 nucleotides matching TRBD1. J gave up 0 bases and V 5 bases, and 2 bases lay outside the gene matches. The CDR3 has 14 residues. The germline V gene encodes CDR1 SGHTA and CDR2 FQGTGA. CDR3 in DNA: TGTGCCAGCAGCCCGGACAGGGACCAAGAGACCCAGTACTTC. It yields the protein CASSPDRDQETQYF. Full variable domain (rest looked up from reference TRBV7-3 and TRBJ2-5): GAGVSQTPSNKVTEKGKYVELRCDPISGHTALYWYRQSLGQGPEFLIYFQGTGAADDSGLPNDRFFAVRPEGSVSTLKIQRTERGDSAVYLCASSPDRDQETQYFGPGTRLLVL.

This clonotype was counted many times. The CDR3 bases are TGTGCCAGCAGTGAAGGGACCTACAATGAGCAGTTCTTC. Translating it yields CASSEGTYNEQFF. The V call is TRBV2, the J call TRBJ2-1; D not resolved. The V gene lost 1 base and the J gene lost 2 bases, with 3 bases spanning the gap. The length of the CDR3 is 13 residues. Germline CDR1 reads SNHLY; CDR2 reads FYNNEI.

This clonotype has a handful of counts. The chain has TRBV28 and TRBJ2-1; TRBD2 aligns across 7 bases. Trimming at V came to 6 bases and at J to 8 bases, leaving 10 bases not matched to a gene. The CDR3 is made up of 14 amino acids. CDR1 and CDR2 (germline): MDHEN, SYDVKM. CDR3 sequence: CASRAPGTTDEQFF. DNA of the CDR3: TGTGCCAGCAGAGCTCCCGGGACTACAGATGAGCAGTTCTTC. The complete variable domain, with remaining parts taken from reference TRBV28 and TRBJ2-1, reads DVKVTQSSRYLVKRTGEKVFLECVQDMDHENMFWYRQDPGLGLRLIYFSYDVKMKEKGDIPEGYSVSREKKERFSLILESASTNQTSMYLCASRAPGTTDEQFFGPGTRLTVL.

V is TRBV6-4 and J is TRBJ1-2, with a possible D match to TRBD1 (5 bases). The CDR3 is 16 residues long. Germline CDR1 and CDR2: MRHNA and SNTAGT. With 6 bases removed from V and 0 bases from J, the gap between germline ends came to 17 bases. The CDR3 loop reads CASRRDGLQANYGYTF. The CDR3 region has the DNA TGTGCCAGCAGGAGGGACGGCCTCCAAGCTAACTATGGCTACACCTTC.

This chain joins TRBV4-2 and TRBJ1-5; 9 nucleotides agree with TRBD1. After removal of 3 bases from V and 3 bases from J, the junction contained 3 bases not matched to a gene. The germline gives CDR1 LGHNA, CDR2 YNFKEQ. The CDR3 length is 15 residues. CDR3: CASSHGTGPNQPQHF. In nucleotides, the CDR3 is TGTGCCAGCAGCCATGGGACAGGGCCCAATCAGCCCCAGCATTTT.

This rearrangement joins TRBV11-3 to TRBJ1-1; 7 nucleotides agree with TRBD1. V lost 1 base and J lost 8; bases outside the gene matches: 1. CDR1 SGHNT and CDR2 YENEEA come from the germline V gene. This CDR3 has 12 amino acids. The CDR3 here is CASSLGDREAFF. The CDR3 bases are TGTGCCAGCAGCTTAGGGGACAGAGAAGCTTTCTTT. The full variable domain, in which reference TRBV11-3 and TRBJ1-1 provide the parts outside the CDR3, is EAGVVQSPRYKIIEKKQPVAFWCNPISGHNTLYWYLQNLGQGPELLIRYENEEAVDDSQLPKDRFSAERLKGVDSTLKIQPAELGDSAVYLCASSLGDREAFFGQGTRLTVV.

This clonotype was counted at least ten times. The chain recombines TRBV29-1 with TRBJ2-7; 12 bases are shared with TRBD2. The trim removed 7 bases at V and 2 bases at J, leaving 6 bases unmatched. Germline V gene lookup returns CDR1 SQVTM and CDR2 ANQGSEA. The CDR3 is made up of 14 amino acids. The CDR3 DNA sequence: TGCAGCGCTAGCGGGAGGGCCGGGGCCTACGAGCAGTACTTC. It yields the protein CSASGRAGAYEQYF.

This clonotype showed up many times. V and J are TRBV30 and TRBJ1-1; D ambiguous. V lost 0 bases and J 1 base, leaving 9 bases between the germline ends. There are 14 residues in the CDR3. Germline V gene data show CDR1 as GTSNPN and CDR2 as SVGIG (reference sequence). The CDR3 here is CAWSVLTRNTEAFF. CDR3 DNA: TGTGCCTGGAGTGTACTGACGAGGAACACTGAAGCTTTCTTT.

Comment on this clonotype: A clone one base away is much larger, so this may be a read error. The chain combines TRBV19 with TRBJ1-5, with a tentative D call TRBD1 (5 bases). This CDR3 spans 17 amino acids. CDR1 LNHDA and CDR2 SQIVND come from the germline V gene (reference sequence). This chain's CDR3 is CASSLEGRGRAEYPQHF. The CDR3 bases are TGTGCCAGTAGTTTAGAGGGCCGGGGCAGGGCTGAGTATCCCCAGCATTTT.

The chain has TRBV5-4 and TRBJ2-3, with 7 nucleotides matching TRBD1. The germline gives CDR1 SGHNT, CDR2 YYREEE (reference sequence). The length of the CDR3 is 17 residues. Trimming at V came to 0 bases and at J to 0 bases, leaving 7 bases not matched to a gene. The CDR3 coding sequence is TGTGCCAGCAGCTTGGGGACAGGAATCTCTAGCACAGATACGCAGTATTTT. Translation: CASSLGTGISSTDTQYF.

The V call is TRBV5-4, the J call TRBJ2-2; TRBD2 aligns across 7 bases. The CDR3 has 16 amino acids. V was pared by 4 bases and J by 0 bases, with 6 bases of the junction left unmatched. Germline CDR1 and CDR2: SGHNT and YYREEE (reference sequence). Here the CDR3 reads CASSPFGGSNTGELFF. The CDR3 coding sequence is TGTGCCAGCAGCCCCTTCGGGGGGTCGAACACCGGGGAGCTGTTTTTT.

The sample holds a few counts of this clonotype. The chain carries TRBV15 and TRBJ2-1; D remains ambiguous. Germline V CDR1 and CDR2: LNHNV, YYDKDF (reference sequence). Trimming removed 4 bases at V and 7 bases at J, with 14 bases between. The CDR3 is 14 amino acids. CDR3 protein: CATSTSLWDNEQFF. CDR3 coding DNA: TGTGCCACCAGCACGTCCCTATGGGATAATGAGCAGTTCTTC.

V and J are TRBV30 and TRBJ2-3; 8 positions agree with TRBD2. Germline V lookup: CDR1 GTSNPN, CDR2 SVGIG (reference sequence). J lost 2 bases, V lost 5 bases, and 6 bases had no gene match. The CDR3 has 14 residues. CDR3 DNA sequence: TGTGCCTGGGCCGGGACTAGATACACAGATACGCAGTATTTT. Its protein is CAWAGTRYTDTQYF.

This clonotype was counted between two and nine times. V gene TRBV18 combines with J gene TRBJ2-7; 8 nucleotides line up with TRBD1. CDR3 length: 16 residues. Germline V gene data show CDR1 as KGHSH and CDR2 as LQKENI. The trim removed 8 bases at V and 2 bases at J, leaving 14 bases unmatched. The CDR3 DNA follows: TGTGCCAGCGCCGGCCGTGGGGCAGGGGGCCCCTACGAGCAGTACTTC. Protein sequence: CASAGRGAGGPYEQYF.

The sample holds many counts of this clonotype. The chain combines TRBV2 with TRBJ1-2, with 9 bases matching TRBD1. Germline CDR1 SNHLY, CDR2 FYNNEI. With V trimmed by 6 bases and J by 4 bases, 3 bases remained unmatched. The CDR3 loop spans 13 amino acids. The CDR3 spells CASSTGGFYGYTF. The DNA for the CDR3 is TGTGCCAGCAGCACAGGGGGCTTCTATGGCTACACCTTC.

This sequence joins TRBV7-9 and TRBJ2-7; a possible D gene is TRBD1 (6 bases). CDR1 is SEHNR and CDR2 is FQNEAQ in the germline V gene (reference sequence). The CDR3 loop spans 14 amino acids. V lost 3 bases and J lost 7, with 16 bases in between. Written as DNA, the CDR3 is TGTGCCAGCAGCTTTCCCGGACAGCCGGATGAGCAGTACTTC. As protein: CASSFPGQPDEQYF.

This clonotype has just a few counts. The CDR3 protein is CASSLWSGSSTDTQYF. The CDR3 DNA sequence: TGCGCCAGCAGCTTGTGGAGCGGGAGTTCCACAGATACGCAGTATTTT. This sequence joins TRBV5-1 and TRBJ2-3; 8 bases agree with TRBD2. Germline CDR1 and CDR2: SGHRS and YFSETQ. V was pared by 1 base and J by 2 bases, with 6 bases of the junction left unmatched. CDR3 length: 16 amino acids.